This T cell receptor beta chain was recorded in a study of blood T cell repertoires in COVID-19. Overall study: Researchers got acute and convalescent COVID-19 samples from the United States, Italy and Spain. PBMCs, B-cell-depleted T cells, or T cells provided the cDNA or gDNA that made up the material.

Under the authors' procedure: Amplification with reference gene primers provided the estimates of nucleated cell counts. Data came from immunoSEQ multiplex PCR; TCRdb stores just in-frame clones and leaves some out. The V and J calls and clone size were taken over from that table, and D and trimming were inferred from the DNA. Of some 190,000 clones listed, under 80% are singletons. The CDR3 is 15 residues long. V was pared by 3 bases and J by 3 bases, with 7 bases of the junction left unmatched. The germline V gene encodes CDR1 SGHRS and CDR2 YFSETQ. The rearrangement uses TRBV5-1 and TRBJ2-7, with 9 bases lining up with TRBD1. The sequence derives from a woman in her forties or fifties with acute or convalescent COVID-19. Sample: peripheral blood. CDR3 sequence: CASSSTGGRFYEQYF. In DNA, the CDR3 is TGCGCCAGCAGCTCAACAGGGGGCCGTTTCTACGAGCAGTACTTC.